This TCR beta chain is drawn from a study of blood T cell repertoires in COVID-19. Study-level information: COVID-19 samples from acute and convalescent phases originated in the United States, Italy and Spain. The cDNA or gDNA used as material had been derived from T cells, B-cell-depleted T cells, or PBMCs.

Source study methods: Counts of nucleated cells, estimated from reference gene primer amplification, were obtained. Sequenced by immunoSEQ multiplex PCR; TCRdb stores in-frame clones only, minus some. The V and J calls and the clone size are those of that table, but D and trimming were determined from the DNA. The repertoire holds a few hundred thousand clones, with approximately 89% as singletons. With 5 bases clipped from V and 4 bases from J, the junction kept 13 bases outside the gene matches. Germline CDR1 LNHDA, CDR2 SQIVND (reference sequence). CDR3 size: 16 residues. The clonotype was recovered from an older woman with COVID-19, enrolled during active disease. V gene TRBV19 combines with J gene TRBJ1-2; 7 bases line up with TRBD1. Sequenced input: peripheral blood. The CDR3: CASSLQGDRQTYGYTF. DNA of the CDR3: TGTGCCAGTAGTCTGCAGGGGGACAGACAAACCTATGGCTACACCTTC.